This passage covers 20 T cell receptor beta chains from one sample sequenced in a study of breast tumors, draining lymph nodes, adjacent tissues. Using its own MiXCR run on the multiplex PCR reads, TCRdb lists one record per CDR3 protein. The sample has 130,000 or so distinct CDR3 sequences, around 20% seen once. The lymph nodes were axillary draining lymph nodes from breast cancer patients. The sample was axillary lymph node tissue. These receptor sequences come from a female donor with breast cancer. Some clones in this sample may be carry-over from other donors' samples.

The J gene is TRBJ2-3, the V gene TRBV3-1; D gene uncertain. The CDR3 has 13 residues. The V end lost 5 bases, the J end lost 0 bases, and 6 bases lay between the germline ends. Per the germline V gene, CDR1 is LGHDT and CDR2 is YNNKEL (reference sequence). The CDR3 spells CASSGASTDTQYF. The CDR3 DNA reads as TGTGCCAGCAGCGGAGCTAGCACAGATACGCAGTATTTT.

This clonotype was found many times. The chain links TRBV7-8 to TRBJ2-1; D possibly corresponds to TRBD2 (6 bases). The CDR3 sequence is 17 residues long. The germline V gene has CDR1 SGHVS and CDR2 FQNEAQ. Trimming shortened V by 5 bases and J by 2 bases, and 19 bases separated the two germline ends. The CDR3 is CASSLNTMRGPYNEQFF. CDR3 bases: TGTGCCAGCAGCCTAAATACCATGCGGGGCCCCTACAATGAGCAGTTCTTC. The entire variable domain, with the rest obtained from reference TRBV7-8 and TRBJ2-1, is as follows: GAGVSQSPRYKVAKRGQDVALRCDPISGHVSLFWYQQALGQGPEFLTYFQNEAQLDKSGLPSDRFFAERPEGSVSTLKIQRTQQEDSAVYLCASSLNTMRGPYNEQFFGPGTRLTVL.

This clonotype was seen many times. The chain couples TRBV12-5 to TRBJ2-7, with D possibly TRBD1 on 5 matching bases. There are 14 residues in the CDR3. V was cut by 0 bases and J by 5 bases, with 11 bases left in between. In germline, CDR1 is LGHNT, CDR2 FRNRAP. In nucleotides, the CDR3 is TGTGCTAGTGGTTTGGTACCCAGGGAACACGAGCAGTACTTC. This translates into CASGLVPREHEQYF.

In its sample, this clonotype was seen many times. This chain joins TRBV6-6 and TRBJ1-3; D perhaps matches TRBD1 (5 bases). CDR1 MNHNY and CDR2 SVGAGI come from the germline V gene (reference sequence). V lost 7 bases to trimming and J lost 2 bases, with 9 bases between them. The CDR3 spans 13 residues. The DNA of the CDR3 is TGTGCCAGCAACTCCAGGGCTGGAAACACCATATATTTT. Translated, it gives CASNSRAGNTIYF.

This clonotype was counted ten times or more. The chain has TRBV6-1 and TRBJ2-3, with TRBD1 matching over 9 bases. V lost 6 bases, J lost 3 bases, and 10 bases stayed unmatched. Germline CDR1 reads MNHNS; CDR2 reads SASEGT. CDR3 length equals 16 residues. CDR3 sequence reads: CASSPPQGARTDTQYF. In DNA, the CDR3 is TGTGCCAGCAGCCCCCCACAGGGGGCTAGGACAGATACGCAGTATTTT.

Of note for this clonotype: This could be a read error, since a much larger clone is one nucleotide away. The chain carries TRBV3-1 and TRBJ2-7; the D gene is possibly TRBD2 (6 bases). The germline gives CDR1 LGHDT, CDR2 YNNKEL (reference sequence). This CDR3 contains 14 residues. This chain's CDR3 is CGSSQAGTVYEQYF. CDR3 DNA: TGTGGCAGCAGCCAAGCAGGGACTGTCTACGAGCAGTACTTC.

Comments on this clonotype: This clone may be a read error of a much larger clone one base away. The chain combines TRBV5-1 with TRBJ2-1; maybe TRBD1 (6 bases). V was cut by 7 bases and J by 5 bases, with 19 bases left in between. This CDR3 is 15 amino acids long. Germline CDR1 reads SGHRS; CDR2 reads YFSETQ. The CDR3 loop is CASRAPGDFHNEQFF. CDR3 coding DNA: TGCGCCAGCCGCGCGCCAGGGGATTTTCACAATGAGCAGTTCTTC.

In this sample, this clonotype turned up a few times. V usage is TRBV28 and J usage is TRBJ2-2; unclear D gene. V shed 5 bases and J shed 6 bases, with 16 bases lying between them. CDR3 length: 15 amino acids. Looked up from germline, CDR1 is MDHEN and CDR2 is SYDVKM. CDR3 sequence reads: CASSPSTWAAGELFF. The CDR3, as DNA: TGTGCCAGCAGTCCTTCAACGTGGGCGGCCGGGGAGCTGTTTTTT.

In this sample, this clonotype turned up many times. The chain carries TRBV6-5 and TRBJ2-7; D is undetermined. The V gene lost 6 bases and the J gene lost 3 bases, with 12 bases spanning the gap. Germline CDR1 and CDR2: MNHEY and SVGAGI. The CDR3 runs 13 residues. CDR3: CASRLPGGYEQYF. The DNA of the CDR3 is TGTGCCAGCAGATTGCCGGGCGGCTACGAGCAGTACTTC.

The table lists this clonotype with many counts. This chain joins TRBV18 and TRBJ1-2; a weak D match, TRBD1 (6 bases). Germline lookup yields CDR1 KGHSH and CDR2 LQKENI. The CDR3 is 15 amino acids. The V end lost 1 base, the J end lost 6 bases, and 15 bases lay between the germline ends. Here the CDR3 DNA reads TGTGCCAGCTCACCACGATCGGGGGGCGACCATGGCTACACCTTC. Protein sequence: CASSPRSGGDHGYTF.

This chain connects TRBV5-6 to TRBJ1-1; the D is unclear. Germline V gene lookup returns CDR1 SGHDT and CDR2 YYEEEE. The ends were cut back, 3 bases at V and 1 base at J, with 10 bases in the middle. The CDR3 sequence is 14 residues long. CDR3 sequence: CASSYTQRNTEAFF. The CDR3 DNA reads TGTGCCAGCAGCTACACTCAGAGGAACACTGAAGCTTTCTTT.

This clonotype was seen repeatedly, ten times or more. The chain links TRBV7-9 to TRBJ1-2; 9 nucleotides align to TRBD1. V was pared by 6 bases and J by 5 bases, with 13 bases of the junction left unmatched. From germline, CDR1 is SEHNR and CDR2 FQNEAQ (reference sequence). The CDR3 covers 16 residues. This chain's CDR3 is CASRKGQGLANYGYTF. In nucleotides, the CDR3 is TGTGCCAGCAGGAAAGGACAGGGGTTGGCGAATTATGGCTACACCTTC. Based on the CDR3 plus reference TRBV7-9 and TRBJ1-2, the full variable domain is DTGVSQNPRHKITKRGQNVTFRCDPISEHNRLYWYRQTLGQGPEFLTYFQNEAQLEKSRLLSDRFSAERPKGSFSTLEIQRTEQGDSAMYLCASRKGQGLANYGYTFGSGTRLTVV.

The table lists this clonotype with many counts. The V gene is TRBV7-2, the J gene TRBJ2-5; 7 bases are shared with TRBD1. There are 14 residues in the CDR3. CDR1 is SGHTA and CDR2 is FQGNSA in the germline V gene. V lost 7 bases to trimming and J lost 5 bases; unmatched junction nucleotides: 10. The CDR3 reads CASNLGARGETQYF. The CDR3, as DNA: TGTGCCAGCAACCTCGGGGCCAGGGGGGAGACCCAGTACTTC.

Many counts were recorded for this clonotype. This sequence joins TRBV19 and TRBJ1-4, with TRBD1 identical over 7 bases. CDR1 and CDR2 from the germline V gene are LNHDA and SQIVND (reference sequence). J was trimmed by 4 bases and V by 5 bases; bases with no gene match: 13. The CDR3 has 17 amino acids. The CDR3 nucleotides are TGTGCCAGTAGTCCGACCCGACAGGGAAAGAGTAATGAAAAACTGTTTTTT. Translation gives CASSPTRQGKSNEKLFF.

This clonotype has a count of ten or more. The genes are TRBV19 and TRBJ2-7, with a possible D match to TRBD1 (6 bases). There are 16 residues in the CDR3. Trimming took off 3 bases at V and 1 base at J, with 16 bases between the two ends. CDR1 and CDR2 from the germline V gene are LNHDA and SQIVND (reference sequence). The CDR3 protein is CASSIGGPGVSYEQYF. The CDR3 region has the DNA TGTGCCAGTAGTATCGGTGGGCCAGGGGTGTCCTACGAGCAGTACTTC.

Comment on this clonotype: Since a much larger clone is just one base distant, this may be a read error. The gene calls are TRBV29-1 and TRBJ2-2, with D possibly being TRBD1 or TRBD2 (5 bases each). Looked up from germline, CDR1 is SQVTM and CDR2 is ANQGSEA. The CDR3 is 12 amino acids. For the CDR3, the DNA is TGCAGCGTTGAAAGGGGCACCGGGGAGCTGTCTTTT. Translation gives CSVERGTGELSF.

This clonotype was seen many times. CDR3 nucleotide sequence: TGCGCCAGCAGCGAGGGACTGGGTGGTGAGCAGTTCTTC. Protein product: CASSEGLGGEQFF. The rearrangement uses TRBV5-1 and TRBJ2-1, with D maybe TRBD2 (6 bases). The CDR3 has 13 amino acids. Germline values: CDR1 SGHRS, CDR2 YFSETQ. With 4 bases removed from V and 9 bases from J, the gap between germline ends came to 14 bases.

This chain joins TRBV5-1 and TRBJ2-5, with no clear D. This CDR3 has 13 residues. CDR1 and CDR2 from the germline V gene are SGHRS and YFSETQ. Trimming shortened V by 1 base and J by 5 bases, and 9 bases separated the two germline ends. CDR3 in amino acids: CASSLNPSETQYF. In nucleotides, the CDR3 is TGCGCCAGCAGCTTGAACCCCTCCGAGACCCAGTACTTC.

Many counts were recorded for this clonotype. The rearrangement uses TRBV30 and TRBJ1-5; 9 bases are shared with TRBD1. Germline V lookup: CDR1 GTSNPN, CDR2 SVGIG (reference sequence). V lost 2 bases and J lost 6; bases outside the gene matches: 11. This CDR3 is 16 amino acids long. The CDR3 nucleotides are TGTGCCTGGAGTCCCCTCCCGGGACAGGGCCGTCAGCCCCAGCATTTT. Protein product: CAWSPLPGQGRQPQHF.

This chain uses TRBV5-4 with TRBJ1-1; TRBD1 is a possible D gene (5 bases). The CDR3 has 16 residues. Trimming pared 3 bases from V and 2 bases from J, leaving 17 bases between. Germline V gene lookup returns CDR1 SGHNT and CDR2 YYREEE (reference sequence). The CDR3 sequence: CASSSEVGRGNTEAFF. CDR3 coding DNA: TGTGCCAGCAGCTCCGAAGTCGGGAGGGGAAACACTGAAGCTTTCTTT.